This TCR beta chain was recovered during a study of CD8 T cells in ankylosing spondylitis. Findings of the study overall: Matched ankylosing spondylitis synovial fluid reportedly showed significant enrichment of disease-linked clones. What seemed typical of ankylosing spondylitis blood was a TCR beta motif built from eight highly homologous variants. Disease-linked clones were found to be CD8+ and relatively rare in peripheral blood.

Trimming shortened V by 2 bases and J by 7 bases, and 18 bases separated the two germline ends. The CDR3 runs 16 residues. Per the germline V gene, CDR1 is SGHDN and CDR2 is FVKESK. In this sample, this clonotype turned up many times. Antigen specificity is unknown. Quantitative 5'-RACE with molecular barcodes produced the TCR beta libraries. TCRdb re-called the 5' RACE reads through MiXCR, storing one row per CDR3 protein. The sample comprises more than 150,000 distinct CDR3 sequences, around a sixth of which are singletons, and around 4.1% rests with the top ten. The chain uses TRBV14 and TRBJ2-1; the D gene is possibly TRBD1 (6 bases). This clonotype was obtained from a male donor aged 5-30 years with ankylosing spondylitis or in good health (not recorded which). The material sequenced was blood, either unsorted or a sorted T cell fraction (not recorded which). CDR3 protein: CASSQNRGGDFNEQFF. The CDR3 nucleotides read TGTGCCAGCAGCCAAAACCGAGGGGGAGATTTTAATGAGCAGTTCTTC.